This is a list of T cell receptor beta chains from one sample in a study of CD8+ T cells in alopecia areata. The protocol was immunoSEQ multiplex PCR, while the TCRdb copy is restricted to in-frame clones and leaves out a portion. The data hold about 180,000 clones, with 51% observed a single time. The specimen was CD8+ T cells sorted from blood, collected around week 54, from a patient treated with tofacitinib. The source of these receptors is a human donor with alopecia areata. Both conserved end residues are part of each CDR3. The order of the fields is V gene, clone size, J gene, CDR3 protein. Clone size is shown for a subset of rows, as once, few, many or a class of expanded clone.

>TRBV7-9|-|TRBJ1-5
CASSELDSNQPQHF
>TRBV25-1|-|TRBJ2-7
CASSPRDSVYEQYF
>TRBV7-9|few|TRBJ1-2
CASSLGGDIPGYTF
>TRBV11-1|once|TRBJ2-2
CASSLHLDRDLDTGELFF
>TRBV6-5|-|TRBJ2-2
CASSYGTVNTGELFF
>TRBV9|few|TRBJ2-7
CASSPSQGDEQYF
>TRBV30|-|TRBJ2-1
CAWSVALAGTEQFF
>TRBV6-5|-|TRBJ2-5
CASSYSPEETQYF
>TRBV18|few|TRBJ2-1
CASSPPGQGEYNEQFF
>TRBV13|-|TRBJ1-2
CATQLENFYGYTF
>TRBV7-3|few|TRBJ2-5
CASSPRTGWGETQYF
>TRBV5-6|few|TRBJ1-1
CASSGTRDTEAFF
>TRBV6-1|-|TRBJ2-1
CASSEFRTGHTYNEQFF
>TRBV9|-|TRBJ2-2
CASSVAGRTGHTGELFF
>TRBV9|-|TRBJ1-6
CASSVEGENSPLHF
>TRBV29-1|once|TRBJ2-7
CSGMTGVTYEQYF
>TRBV6-6|-|TRBJ1-6
CASGGQGSYNSPLHF
>TRBV29-1|few|TRBJ2-3
CSVAGTGGRGTDTQYF
>TRBV19|few|TRBJ2-7
CASSKGNSYEQYF
>TRBV13|-|TRBJ2-7
CASSSPSSYEQYF
>TRBV5-6|-|TRBJ2-7
CASTYQGQSYEQYF
>TRBV27|once|TRBJ1-6
CASSATTGVGNSPLHF
>TRBV4-2|-|TRBJ2-7
CASSQGGGSSYEQYF
>TRBV19|few|TRBJ1-5
CASQIRDTDQPQHF
>TRBV7-9|-|TRBJ2-1
CASSSYRGSSYNEQFF
>TRBV29-1|-|TRBJ1-2
CSVEDVWDYGYTF
>TRBV7-2|-|TRBJ2-7
CASSAVAYGGEQYF
>TRBV9|few|TRBJ1-1
CASSVDQGLNTEAFF
>TRBV2|-|TRBJ2-5
CASIGLGEGTQYF
>TRBV7-9|-|TRBJ2-1
CASSLVFRSLRQFF
>TRBV27|-|TRBJ1-2
CASSLSERPGIYGYTF
>TRBV9|-|TRBJ2-2
CASSVPLAGGVTGELFF
>TRBV2|-|TRBJ2-4
CASRAGGAKNIQYF
>TRBV6-5|-|TRBJ2-7
CASKQGETYEQYF
>TRBV7-9|once|TRBJ1-1
CASTSRLNTEAFF
>TRBV6-5|-|TRBJ2-1
CASSDSSGSGNEQFF
>TRBV10-3|-|TRBJ2-2
CAISDGGMNTGELFF
>TRBV4-1|-|TRBJ1-5
CASSQYQGGNQPQHF
>TRBV27|few|TRBJ1-3
CASSLSGRFPFHPSGNTIYF
>TRBV2|few|TRBJ2-1
CASSPAHIVGYNEQFF
>TRBV5-1|-|TRBJ2-7
CASSYGRTTYEQYF
>TRBV4-1|few|TRBJ1-1
CASSQGAPLNTEAFF
>TRBV5-6|-|TRBJ1-2
CASSGGLGGDGYTF
>TRBV4-2|-|TRBJ2-5
CASSWAGEYQEAQYF
>TRBV4-2|once|TRBJ1-2
CASRLDGQVYGYTF
>TRBV18|-|TRBJ2-1
CASSPPSGGYYNEQFF
>TRBV15|-|TRBJ2-7
CATSRDAGGFSYEQYF
>TRBV6-1|few|TRBJ2-2
CASSEASGNTGELFF
>TRBV10-2|-|TRBJ2-7
CASSQDRGDYEQYF
>TRBV19|-|TRBJ2-5
CASSIAGAQETQYF
>TRBV5-6|-|TRBJ2-7
CASSLSQRGFDEQYF
>TRBV6-5|-|TRBJ2-7
CASSPLRLSVDEQYF
>TRBV10-1|-|TRBJ2-7
CASSEQVSYEQYF